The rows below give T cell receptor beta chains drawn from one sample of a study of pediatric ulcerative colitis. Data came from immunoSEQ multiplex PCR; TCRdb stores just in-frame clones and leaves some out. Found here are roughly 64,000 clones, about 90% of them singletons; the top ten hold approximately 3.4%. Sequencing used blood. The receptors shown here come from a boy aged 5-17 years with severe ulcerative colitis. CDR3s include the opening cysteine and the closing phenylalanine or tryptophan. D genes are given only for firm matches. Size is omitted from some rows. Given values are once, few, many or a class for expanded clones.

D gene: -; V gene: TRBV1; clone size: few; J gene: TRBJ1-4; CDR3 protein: CTSSQEGANEKLFF; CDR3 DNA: TGCACCAGCAGCCAAGAGGGAGCTAATGAAAAACTGTTTTTT
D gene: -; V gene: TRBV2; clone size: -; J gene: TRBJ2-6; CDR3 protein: CASTGGGSGANVLTF; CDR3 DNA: TGTGCCAGCACAGGAGGGGGATCTGGGGCCAACGTCCTGACTTTC
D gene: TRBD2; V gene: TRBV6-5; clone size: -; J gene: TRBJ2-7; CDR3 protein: CASSYWTSGGYEQYF; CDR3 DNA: TGTGCCAGCAGTTACTGGACTAGCGGGGGCTACGAGCAGTACTTC
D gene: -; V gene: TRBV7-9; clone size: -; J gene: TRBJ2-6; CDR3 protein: CASKKVGANVLTF; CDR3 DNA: TGTGCCAGCAAGAAGGTCGGGGCCAACGTCCTGACTTTC
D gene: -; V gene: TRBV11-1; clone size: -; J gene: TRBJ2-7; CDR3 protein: CASRSGNSYEQYF; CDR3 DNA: TGTGCCAGCAGAAGCGGCAACTCCTACGAGCAGTACTTC
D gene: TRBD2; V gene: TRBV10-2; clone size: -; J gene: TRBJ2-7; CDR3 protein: CASSESLGTRTYEQYF; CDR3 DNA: TGCGCCAGCAGTGAGTCTCTCGGGACTAGAACCTACGAGCAGTACTTC
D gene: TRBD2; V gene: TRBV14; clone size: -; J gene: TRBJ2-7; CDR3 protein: CASSQGGGVYEQYF; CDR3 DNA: TGTGCCAGCAGCCAAGGCGGGGGAGTCTACGAGCAGTACTTC
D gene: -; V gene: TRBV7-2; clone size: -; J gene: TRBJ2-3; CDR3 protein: CASSSSYTDTQYF; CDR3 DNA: TGTGCCAGCAGCTCGAGCTACACAGATACGCAGTATTTT
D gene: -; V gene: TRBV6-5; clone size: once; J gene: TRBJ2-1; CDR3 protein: CASSSRELGSNEQFF; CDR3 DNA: TGTGCCAGCAGTTCTCGGGAGCTCGGTAGTAATGAGCAGTTCTTC
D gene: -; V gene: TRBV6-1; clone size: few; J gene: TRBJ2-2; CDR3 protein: CASSDSLDTGELFF; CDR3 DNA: TGTGCCAGCAGTGATTCCCTTGACACCGGGGAGCTGTTTTTT
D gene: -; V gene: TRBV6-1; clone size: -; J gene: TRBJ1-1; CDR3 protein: CASRLTGANTEAFF; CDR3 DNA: TGTGCCAGCAGGCTGACAGGAGCGAACACTGAAGCTTTCTTT
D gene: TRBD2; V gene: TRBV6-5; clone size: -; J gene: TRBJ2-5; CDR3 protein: CASSLLATQETQYF; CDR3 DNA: TGTGCCAGCAGTTTACTAGCGACCCAAGAGACCCAGTACTTC
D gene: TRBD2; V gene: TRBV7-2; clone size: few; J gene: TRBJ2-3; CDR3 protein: CASSPLPAGVLTDTQYF; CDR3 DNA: TGTGCCAGCAGCCCTCTACCAGCGGGAGTGCTCACAGATACGCAGTATTTT
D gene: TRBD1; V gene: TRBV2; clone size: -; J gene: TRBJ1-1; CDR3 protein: CASRMTGDTEAFF; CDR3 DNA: TGTGCCAGCAGGATGACAGGGGACACTGAAGCTTTCTTT
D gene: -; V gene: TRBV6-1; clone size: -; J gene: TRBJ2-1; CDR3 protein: CASSEAPGTGNEQFF; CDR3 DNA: TGTGCCAGCAGTGAAGCTCCGGGAACGGGCAATGAGCAGTTCTTC
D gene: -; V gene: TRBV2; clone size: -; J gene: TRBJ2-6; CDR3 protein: CASTGSMSGANVLTF; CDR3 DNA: TGTGCCAGCACGGGCAGCATGTCTGGAGCCAACGTCCTGACTTTC
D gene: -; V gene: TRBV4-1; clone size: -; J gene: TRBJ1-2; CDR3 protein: CASSQEDDGNYGYTF; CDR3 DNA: TGCGCCAGCAGCCAAGAAGACGACGGTAACTATGGCTACACCTTC
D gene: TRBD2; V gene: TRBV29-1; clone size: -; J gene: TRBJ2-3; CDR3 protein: CSVEGLAGFTDTQYF; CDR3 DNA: TGCAGCGTTGAAGGGCTAGCGGGATTCACAGATACGCAGTATTTT
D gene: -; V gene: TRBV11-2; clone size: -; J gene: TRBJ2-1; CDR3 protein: CASSFGGNGDNEQFF; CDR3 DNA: TGTGCCAGCAGCTTCGGGGGAAACGGGGACAATGAGCAGTTCTTC
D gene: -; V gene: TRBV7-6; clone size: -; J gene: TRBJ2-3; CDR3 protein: CASSLVGGAGTDTQYF; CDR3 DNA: TGTGCCAGCAGCTTAGTTGGGGGCGCCGGCACAGATACGCAGTATTTT
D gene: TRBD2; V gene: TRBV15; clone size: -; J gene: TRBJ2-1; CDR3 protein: CATSRDGIAGGYNEQFF; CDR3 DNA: TGTGCCACCAGCAGAGATGGTATAGCGGGAGGCTACAATGAGCAGTTCTTC
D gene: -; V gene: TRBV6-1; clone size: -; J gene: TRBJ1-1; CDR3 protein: CASSSRRGNTEAFF; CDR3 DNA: TGTGCCAGCAGTTCCCGCAGGGGGAACACTGAAGCTTTCTTT
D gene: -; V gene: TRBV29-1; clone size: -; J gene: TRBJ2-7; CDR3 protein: CSVVFRGEVRF; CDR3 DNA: TGCAGCGTCGTCTTCCGGGGCGAAGTCCGCTTC
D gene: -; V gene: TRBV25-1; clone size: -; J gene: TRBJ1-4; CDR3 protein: CASSRGRKLFF; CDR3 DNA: TGTGCCAGCAGTCGTGGACGAAAACTGTTTTTT
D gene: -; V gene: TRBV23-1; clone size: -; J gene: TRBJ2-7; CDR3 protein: CASSQGGTIASGNSYEQYF; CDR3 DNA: TGCGCCAGCAGTCAAGGGGGGACAATCGCTAGCGGAAACTCCTACGAGCAGTACTTC